A single sample is the source of the 11 T cell receptor beta chains below, sequenced in a study of CD8+ T cells in alopecia areata. Extracted from the samples, RNA was reverse transcribed into cDNA to serve as the sequencing template. TCRdb keeps only in-frame clones here, not all; method: immunoSEQ multiplex PCR. The repertoire has about 170,000 clones, 67% of them found once; the top ten carry about an eighth. Sequenced here: CD8+ T cells sorted from blood, sampled at week 0. These receptors all come from a human donor with alopecia areata.

This chain connects TRBV6-6 to TRBJ2-7; tentatively, D is TRBD2 (5 bases). This CDR3 comprises 13 residues. Trimming removed 11 bases at V and 0 bases at J, with 14 bases between. The germline V gene has CDR1 MNHNY and CDR2 SVGAGI (reference sequence). The CDR3 coding sequence is TGTGCCGCCAGCGGAGGCAGCTCCTACGAGCAGTACTTC. Translated: CAASGGSSYEQYF.

J is TRBJ1-2 and V is TRBV9; D is unresolved. Germline V gene lookup returns CDR1 SGDLS and CDR2 YYNGEE. The CDR3 contains 13 residues. V lost 6 bases to trimming and J lost 2 bases, with 11 bases between them. The CDR3 spells CASKGRQNYGYTF. DNA for the CDR3: TGTGCCAGCAAGGGCAGGCAGAACTATGGCTACACCTTC.

V usage is TRBV5-1 and J usage is TRBJ2-3, with D unresolved. This CDR3 comprises 14 residues. The germline CDR1 and CDR2 sequences are SGHRS and YFSETQ. The germline V and J ends were trimmed by 4 bases and 2 bases, with 11 bases remaining between them. The CDR3 is CASSPTYFTDTQYF. The CDR3 region has the DNA TGCGCCAGCAGCCCCACTTATTTCACAGATACGCAGTATTTT. Based on the CDR3 plus reference TRBV5-1 and TRBJ2-3, the full variable domain is KAGVTQTPRYLIKTRGQQVTLSCSPISGHRSVSWYQQTPGQGLQFLFEYFSETQRNKGNFPGRFSGRQFSNSRSEMNVSTLELGDSALYLCASSPTYFTDTQYFGPGTRLTVL.

This clone was found a few times. V and J are TRBV30 and TRBJ2-5; 7 positions agree with TRBD2. Germline lookup yields CDR1 GTSNPN and CDR2 SVGIG (reference sequence). V dropped 4 bases and J dropped 2; count of bases not matched to a gene: 10. CDR3 length equals 15 residues. In DNA form, the CDR3 reads TGTGCCTGGACCGGGGACTACCTAGATCAAGAGACCCAGTACTTC. It specifies CAWTGDYLDQETQYF. Based on the CDR3 plus reference TRBV30 and TRBJ2-5, the full variable domain is SQTIHQWPATLVQPVGSPLSLECTVEGTSNPNLYWYRQAAGRGLQLLFYSVGIGQISSEVPQNLSASRPQDRQFILSSKKLLLSDSGFYLCAWTGDYLDQETQYFGPGTRLLVL.

This clone was counted a single time. V is TRBV12-5 and J is TRBJ1-1; no clear D. The V end lost 6 bases, the J end lost 0 bases, and 5 bases lay between the germline ends. The CDR3 sequence is 12 residues long. Germline assignment: CDR1 LGHNT and CDR2 FRNRAP. The CDR3 nucleotides are TGTGCTAGTGGAAGGGTGAACACTGAAGCTTTCTTT. Protein: CASGRVNTEAFF.

The rearrangement uses TRBV7-9 and TRBJ2-6, with D perhaps matching TRBD1 or TRBD2 (6 bases each). The CDR3 consists of 17 residues. Trimming took off 2 bases at V and 0 bases at J, with 11 bases between the two ends. Per the germline V gene, CDR1 is SEHNR and CDR2 is FQNEAQ (reference sequence). The CDR3 sequence: CASSLRGRSSGANVLTF. The CDR3, as DNA: TGTGCCAGCAGCTTAAGGGGGAGGAGCTCTGGGGCCAACGTCCTGACTTTC.

The V call is TRBV2, the J call TRBJ1-1, with D perhaps matching TRBD1 (6 bases). This CDR3 spans 13 amino acids. V was trimmed by 6 bases and J by 4 bases, leaving 12 bases between them. Germline CDR1 reads SNHLY; CDR2 reads FYNNEI. CDR3 in DNA: TGTGCCAGCAGGGAGGACAGAGCCACTGAAGCTTTCTTT. Protein: CASREDRATEAFF.

The chain recombines TRBV9 with TRBJ2-1; perhaps D is TRBD1 or TRBD2 (5 bases each). This CDR3 comprises 13 residues. Germline V gives CDR1 SGDLS, CDR2 YYNGEE. Between the trimmed V and J ends, which lost 0 bases and 5 bases, there was a span of 6 bases. CDR3 loop: CASSVGGNNEQFF. In nucleotides, the CDR3 is TGTGCCAGCAGCGTAGGGGGGAACAATGAGCAGTTCTTC.

This clone was counted once. The gene calls are TRBV25-1 and TRBJ2-7; D gene ambiguous. Germline assignment: CDR1 MGHDK and CDR2 SYGVNS. Trimming stripped 1 base from V and 9 bases from J, with 16 bases between. This CDR3 comprises 14 residues. CDR3 sequence reads: CASSESDGSIGQYF. The CDR3 bases are TGTGCCAGCAGTGAATCGGACGGATCCATCGGGCAGTACTTC.

The DNA for the CDR3 is TGCAGCGTTGACAGGGCGTATGGCTACACCTTC. This translates into CSVDRAYGYTF. This chain uses TRBV29-1 with TRBJ1-2, with D possibly being TRBD1 (5 bases). V gave up 3 bases and J gave up 5 bases, with 7 bases separating them. Germline V gene lookup returns CDR1 SQVTM and CDR2 ANQGSEA. CDR3 length: 11 amino acids.

The chain combines TRBV7-9 with TRBJ2-1; D not certain. Trimming took 5 bases from V and 7 from J, leaving 12 bases between them. The CDR3 has 13 amino acids. CDR1 is SEHNR and CDR2 is FQNEAQ in the germline V gene (reference sequence). CDR3 in amino acids: CASSPASPNEQFF. The CDR3 DNA reads as TGTGCCAGCAGCCCAGCGTCCCCAAATGAGCAGTTCTTC.